Detailed here is one TCR beta chain. This CDR3 is built from 16 residues. Germline values: CDR1 LNHDA, CDR2 SQIVND (reference sequence). Trimming shortened V by 4 bases and J by 10 bases, and 23 bases separated the two germline ends. This entry comes from a study of control samples from healthy donors and cancer patients. Sequencing used immunoSEQ multiplex PCR; TCRdb keeps in-frame clones, though not all of them. The table lists under 150,000 clones, less than 90% of them singletons. The source of this sequence is a woman aged 25 to 45 in good health. Material: blood. The rearrangement joins TRBV19 to TRBJ2-1; D is uncertain. The CDR3 DNA reads TGTGCCAGTAGTACACCTAAGAGGTCCGACGTGGGGGAGCAGTTCTTC. As protein: CASSTPKRSDVGEQFF.